This record concerns one T cell receptor (beta chain) sequence. What it recognizes is unknown. TCRbeta libraries were built with three rounds of nested PCR, modified from ARM-PCR. TCRdb independently ran MiXCR on the multiplex PCR reads; one entry per CDR3 protein. In the table there are more than 120,000 distinct CDR3 sequences, roughly 66% of which are singletons. This sample was taken from a study of tumor and adjacent non-tumor tissue in lung cancer. Study-level information: Histology: about twelve adenocarcinoma, a couple of squamous cell carcinoma, 1 small cell lung cancer.

Study-wide points: Normal lung showed higher cumulative top 100 clone frequency than tumor. Tumor tissue had significantly higher TCR diversity than normal lung.

This sample's RNA came from whole unsorted tissue. Donors were chemotherapy-naive, newly diagnosed lung cancer surgical patients in China, August–late 2014. Source material: lung tumor tissue. This TCR was recovered from a man aged 55 to 70 with small cell lung cancer.

The CDR3: CSAGRDNQETQYF. The CDR3 DNA reads TGCAGCGCTGGCCGGGACAACCAAGAGACCCAGTACTTC. The V gene is TRBV29-1, the J gene TRBJ2-5; D may be TRBD1 (6 bases). The germline CDR1 and CDR2 sequences are SQVTM and ANQGSEA. Trimming removed 7 bases from V and 0 bases from J, with 12 bases in between. The CDR3 loop spans 13 amino acids. The full variable domain, its missing parts supplied by reference TRBV29-1 and TRBJ2-5, is SAVISQKPSRDICQRGTSLTIQCQVDSQVTMMFWYRQQPGQSLTLIATANQGSEATYESGFVIDKFPISRPNLTFSTLTVSNMSPEDSSIYLCSAGRDNQETQYFGPGTRLLVL.